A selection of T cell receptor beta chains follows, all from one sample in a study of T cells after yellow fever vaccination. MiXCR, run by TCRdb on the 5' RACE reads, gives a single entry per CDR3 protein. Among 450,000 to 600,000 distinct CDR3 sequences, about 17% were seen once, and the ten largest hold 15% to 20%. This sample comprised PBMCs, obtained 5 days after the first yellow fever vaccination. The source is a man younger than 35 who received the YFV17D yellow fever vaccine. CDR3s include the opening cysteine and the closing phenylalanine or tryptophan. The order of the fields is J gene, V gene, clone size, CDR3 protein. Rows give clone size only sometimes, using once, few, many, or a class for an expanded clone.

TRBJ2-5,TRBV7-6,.,CASTPGGVGMETQYF
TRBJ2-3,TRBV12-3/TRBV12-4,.,CASSRDGRDTQYF
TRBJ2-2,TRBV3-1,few,CASSPTHEGTGELFF
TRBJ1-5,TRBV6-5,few,CASSYSVREGTQPQHF
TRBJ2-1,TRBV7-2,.,CASSPGGDFDEQFF
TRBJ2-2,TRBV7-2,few,CASSLVGQGALTGELFF
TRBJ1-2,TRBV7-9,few,CASSSMTGTNYGYTF
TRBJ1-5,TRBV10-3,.,CAISESELNQPQHF
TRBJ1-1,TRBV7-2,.,CASSRQGALMNTEAFF
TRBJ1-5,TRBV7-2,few,CASSLGDGSNQPQHF
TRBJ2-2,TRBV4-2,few,CASSRGPIAGAPGELFF
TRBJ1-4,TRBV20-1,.,CSARAGQINEKLFF
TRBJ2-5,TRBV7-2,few,CASSPTRYSGHQETQYF
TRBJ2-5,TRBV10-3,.,CDISDTGQKETQYF
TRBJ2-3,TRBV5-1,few,CASSSEPPGQANTQYF
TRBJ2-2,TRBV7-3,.,CASSRDSTNTGELFF
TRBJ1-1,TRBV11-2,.,CASSFDSQNTEAFF
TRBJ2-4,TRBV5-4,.,CASSSGTGKNIQYF
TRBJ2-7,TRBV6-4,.,CASSRRPVQRDYPTYEQYF
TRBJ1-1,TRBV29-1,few,CSVGGRRPLTEAFF
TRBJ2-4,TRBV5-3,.,CAPSGLASKLAKNIQYF
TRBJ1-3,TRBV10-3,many,CAISRQGSGNTIYF
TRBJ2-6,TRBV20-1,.,CSARWESSGANVLTF
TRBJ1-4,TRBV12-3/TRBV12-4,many,CASSFSAANEKLFF
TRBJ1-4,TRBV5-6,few,CASSRRTGVLSEKLFF
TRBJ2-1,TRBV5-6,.,CASSFIDRANNEQFF
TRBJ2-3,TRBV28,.,CASSPLRRADTDTQYF
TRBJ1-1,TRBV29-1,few,CSVVGSRRHTEAFF
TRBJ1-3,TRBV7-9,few,CASSDGTSGNTIYF
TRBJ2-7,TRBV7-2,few,CASSLVAGPINYEQYF
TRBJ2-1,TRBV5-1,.,CASSPPLAGLSNEQFF
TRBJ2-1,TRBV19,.,CASSITKGALNEQFF
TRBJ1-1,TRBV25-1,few,CASGRQGGTEAFF
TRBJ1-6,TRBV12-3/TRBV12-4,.,CASSLWGSPLHF
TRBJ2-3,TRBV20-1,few,CSADGTSGGGDTQYF
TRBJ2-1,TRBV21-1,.,CASSKVRGETGEDEQFF
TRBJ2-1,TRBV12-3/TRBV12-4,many,CASSPLGGFNDEQFF
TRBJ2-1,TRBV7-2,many,CASSLGTSVYNEQFF
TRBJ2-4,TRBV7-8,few,CASSAGVPDIQYF
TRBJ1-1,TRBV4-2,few,CASSQSQGLAFF
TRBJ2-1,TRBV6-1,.,CASSGSHEQFF
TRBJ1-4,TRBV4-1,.,CASSRNLPPTNEKLFF
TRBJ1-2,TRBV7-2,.,CASSLGGAGANSGYTF
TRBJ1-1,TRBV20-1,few,CSARALREAFF
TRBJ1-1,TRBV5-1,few,CASSLVQGRDTEAFF
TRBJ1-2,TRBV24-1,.,CATSDPDRRELHYTF
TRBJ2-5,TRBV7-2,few,CASSPPGAGNQETQYF
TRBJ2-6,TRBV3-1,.,CASSSSEVRGANVLTF
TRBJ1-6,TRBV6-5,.,CASSYAEGGNSPLHF
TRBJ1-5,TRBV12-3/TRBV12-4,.,CASSIGIPHQPQHF
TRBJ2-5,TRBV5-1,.,CASTLAPPQGGARETQYF
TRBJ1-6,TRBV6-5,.,CASSWETNGSPLHF
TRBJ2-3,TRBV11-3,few,CASSLTAGTDTQYF
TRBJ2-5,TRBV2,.,CASSTMNERGPGEETQYF
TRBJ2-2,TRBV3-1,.,CATSQGPWRAGELFF
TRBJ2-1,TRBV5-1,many,CASSPGVGGEQFF
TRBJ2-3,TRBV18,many,CASSPRPDTQYF